Reported below is one T cell receptor beta chain. Its antigen is undetermined. The data were obtained in a study of cytomegalovirus exposure and HLA in healthy donors. Study outcomes and limitations: Several of the most significant clusters appeared linked to common viral pathogens, based on a later analysis. TCR beta V- and J-gene trimming, according to a later analysis, was linked to a missense DCLRE1C variant.

Vbeta (60) and Jbeta (13) primers were used in the PCR. Here immunoSEQ multiplex PCR was the method, and the copy in TCRdb shows in-frame clones only, minus some. This sample carries 100,000 to 150,000 clones, with approximately 1.6% going to the ten biggest clones. V lost 5 bases to trimming and J lost 0 bases, with 7 bases between them. Per the germline V gene, CDR1 is SGHVS and CDR2 is FNYEAQ. This CDR3 comprises 14 residues. This TCR was sampled from a woman aged 40 to 50 in good health and CMV-seropositive. The J gene is TRBJ2-2, the V gene TRBV7-6, with D maybe TRBD2 (5 bases). Sequencing was done on a sample of PBMCs. The CDR3 reads CASSPLANTGELFF. CDR3 nucleotide sequence: TGTGCCAGCAGCCCACTAGCGAACACCGGGGAGCTGTTTTTT.